These 12 T cell receptor beta chains share one sample of origin, sequenced in a study of blood T cell repertoires in COVID-19. The repertoire was sequenced with immunoSEQ multiplex PCR; TCRdb's copy has only in-frame clones and lacks some. The sample lists 150,000 to 200,000 clones; 88% were seen once. Sequencing input: peripheral blood. The receptors shown here come from a human donor in a cohort sampled during active COVID-19.

J is TRBJ1-1 and V is TRBV12-3 or TRBV12-4; D gene ambiguous. The CDR3 spans 13 residues. Trimming stripped 7 bases from V and 1 base from J, with 10 bases between. This chain's CDR3 is CASTVEANTEAFF. For the CDR3, the DNA is TGTGCCAGCACCGTGGAGGCGAACACTGAAGCTTTCTTT.

V gene TRBV4-1 combines with J gene TRBJ1-4, with D maybe TRBD1 (5 bases). CDR3 size: 15 residues. Germline V gene sequence: CDR1 MGHRA, CDR2 YSYEKL. Trimming stripped 1 base from V and 5 bases from J, with 11 bases between. CDR3 in amino acids: CASSQVRDWNEKLFF. DNA for the CDR3: TGCGCCAGCAGCCAAGTCCGGGACTGGAATGAAAAACTGTTTTTT.

This clone was detected only once. The CDR3 DNA reads as TGTGCCAGCACTATGAGGTTGGAGGAACTGTTTTTT. As protein: CASTMRLEELFF. The gene calls are TRBV2 and TRBJ1-4, with unresolved D. V gave up 7 bases and J gave up 12 bases, with 15 bases separating them. The germline V gene encodes CDR1 SNHLY and CDR2 FYNNEI. The CDR3 has 12 amino acids. Complete variable domain (other parts from reference TRBV2 and TRBJ1-4): EPEVTQTPSHQVTQMGQEVILRCVPISNHLYFYWYRQILGQKVEFLVSFYNNEISEKSEIFDDQFSVERPDGSNFTLKIRSTKLEDSAMYFCASTMRLEELFFGSGTQLSVL.

The rearrangement joins TRBV18 to TRBJ2-6, with a possible D match to TRBD1 (8 bases). Germline V gene data show CDR1 as KGHSH and CDR2 as LQKENI. CDR3 size: 18 residues. V was trimmed by 1 base and J by 2 bases, leaving 15 bases between them. CDR3 in DNA: TGTGCCAGCTCACCACGGCTTACAGGGGGGGCTGGGGCCAACGTCCTGACTTTC. As protein: CASSPRLTGGAGANVLTF.

The chain links TRBV7-9 to TRBJ1-1; D gene ambiguous. This CDR3 contains 14 residues. V lost 7 bases to trimming and J lost 5 bases, with 17 bases between them. The germline CDR1 and CDR2 sequences are SEHNR and FQNEAQ (reference sequence). This CDR3 reads CASTSPKLATEAFF. CDR3 DNA: TGTGCCAGCACCTCCCCTAAGCTTGCAACTGAAGCTTTCTTT. The whole variable domain, filled in from reference TRBV7-9 and TRBJ1-1, reads DTGVSQNPRHKITKRGQNVTFRCDPISEHNRLYWYRQTLGQGPEFLTYFQNEAQLEKSRLLSDRFSAERPKGSFSTLEIQRTEQGDSAMYLCASTSPKLATEAFFGQGTRLTVV.

The gene calls are TRBV5-5 and TRBJ2-3; possible D gene TRBD1, 6 bases. Germline-derived CDR1 and CDR2 are SGHKS and YYEKEE (reference sequence). The CDR3 loop spans 14 amino acids. V was shortened by 2 bases and J by 2 bases, with 9 bases between the two germline ends. The CDR3 DNA follows: TGTGCCAGCAGCTTCGACAGGCCCACAGATACGCAGTATTTT. This encodes CASSFDRPTDTQYF.

This chain links TRBV6-5 with TRBJ1-6; no reliable D call. CDR3 length equals 16 residues. The V end lost 4 bases, the J end lost 2 bases, and 12 bases lay between the germline ends. Germline-derived CDR1 and CDR2 are MNHEY and SVGAGI. CDR3: CASSWSGRTYNSPLHF. For the CDR3, the DNA is TGTGCCAGCAGTTGGTCGGGGAGGACCTATAATTCACCCCTCCACTTT.

The count of this clone is one. This chain uses TRBV3-1 (or the pseudogene TRBV3-2) with TRBJ2-3; TRBD2 matches at 12 bases. CDR1 is LGHDT and CDR2 is YNNKEL in the germline V gene (reference sequence). The CDR3 covers 16 residues. Trimming at V came to 2 bases and at J to 8 bases, leaving 8 bases not matched to a gene. The CDR3 DNA reads TGTGCCAGCAGCCAACTAGCGGGGGGGCAAGGGTTTACGCAGTATTTT. It yields the protein CASSQLAGGQGFTQYF.

This clone has only a few counts. This sequence joins TRBV24-1 and TRBJ1-5, with D unclear. The V gene's germline CDR1 is KGHDR and CDR2 SFDVKD. The CDR3 consists of 13 residues. The V gene lost 4 bases and the J gene lost 3 bases, with 6 bases spanning the gap. CDR3 sequence reads: CATSDSNNQPQHF. CDR3 nucleotides: TGTGCCACCAGTGACAGTAACAATCAGCCCCAGCATTTT.

This chain uses TRBV5-1 with TRBJ2-2; 9 nucleotides match TRBD1. The CDR3 loop spans 17 amino acids. Unmatched junction bases numbered 8, after V lost 3 bases and J lost 2 bases. Germline CDR1 reads SGHRS; CDR2 reads YFSETQ. Written as DNA, the CDR3 is TGCGCCAGCAGCTACCCACAGGGACAGGGAAACACCGGGGAGCTGTTTTTT. This sequence encodes CASSYPQGQGNTGELFF.

The chain joins TRBV14 to TRBJ2-1; tentatively, D is TRBD2 (5 bases). The V gene's germline CDR1 is SGHDN and CDR2 FVKESK. V was clipped by 0 bases and J by 2 bases, with 14 bases between them. CDR3 size: 17 residues. CDR3: CASSQDLGSNTYNEQFF. For the CDR3, the DNA is TGTGCCAGCAGCCAAGATTTAGGGAGTAACACCTACAATGAGCAGTTCTTC.

This chain joins TRBV3-1 (or the pseudogene TRBV3-2) and TRBJ1-1, with 7 bases identical to TRBD1. Germline CDR1 and CDR2: LGHDT and YNNKEL (reference sequence). CDR3 length: 15 residues. J gave up 6 bases and V 1 base, and 8 bases lay outside the gene matches. The CDR3 DNA reads TGTGCCAGCAGCCAAGTCCTTCACACAGGGGCTGAAGCTTTCTTT. Translated, it gives CASSQVLHTGAEAFF.